The source of this T cell receptor beta chain is a study of T cell clusters in autoimmune cytopenias. Multiplex touch-down PCR amplified TRB using TRB-A and TRB-B pools in one tube. Reanalyzing the multiplex PCR reads, TCRdb keeps one entry per CDR3 protein, without DNA. The repertoire table contains approximately 1,900 distinct CDR3 sequences. Approximately 36,000 genome equivalents of blood DNA were amplified for TRB. CDR3 size: 15 residues. Germline V gene data show CDR1 as SNHLY and CDR2 as FYNNEI. Material: peripheral blood. This sequence was found in a human donor with an autoimmune cytopenia or autoimmune hepatitis (not recorded which). The genes are TRBV2 and TRBJ2-1; lacking DNA, the TRBD1 call made by TCRdb goes unchecked. The CDR3 reads CASSDYRGRDNEQFF. Based on the CDR3 plus reference TRBV2 and TRBJ2-1, the full variable domain is EPEVTQTPSHQVTQMGQEVILRCVPISNHLYFYWYRQILGQKVEFLVSFYNNEISEKSEIFDDQFSVERPDGSNFTLKIRSTKLEDSAMYFCASSDYRGRDNEQFFGPGTRLTVL.